This T cell receptor (beta chain) was sequenced during a study of patients and donors after allogeneic stem cell transplantation. The ends were cut back, 6 bases at V and 5 bases at J, with 13 bases in the middle. The CDR3 totals 13 residues. The germline CDR1 and CDR2 sequences are MNHEY and SMNVEV (reference sequence). TCRdb recomputed calls from the RT-PCR reads with MiXCR, one row per CDR3 protein. The sample holds hundreds of thousands of distinct CDR3 sequences, roughly 17% seen once. The chain uses TRBV27 and TRBJ2-5, with unresolved D. Material: blood, either unsorted or a sorted T cell fraction (not recorded which). This sequence originates from a human donor who was either an allogeneic HSCT recipient or a stem cell or donor lymphocyte infusion donor (not recorded which). It is not recorded whose cells these are; they may come from a transplant donor. CDR3 sequence (DNA): TGTGCCAGCAGACCGACTCGCCAGGAGACCCAGTACTTC. This sequence encodes CASRPTRQETQYF.